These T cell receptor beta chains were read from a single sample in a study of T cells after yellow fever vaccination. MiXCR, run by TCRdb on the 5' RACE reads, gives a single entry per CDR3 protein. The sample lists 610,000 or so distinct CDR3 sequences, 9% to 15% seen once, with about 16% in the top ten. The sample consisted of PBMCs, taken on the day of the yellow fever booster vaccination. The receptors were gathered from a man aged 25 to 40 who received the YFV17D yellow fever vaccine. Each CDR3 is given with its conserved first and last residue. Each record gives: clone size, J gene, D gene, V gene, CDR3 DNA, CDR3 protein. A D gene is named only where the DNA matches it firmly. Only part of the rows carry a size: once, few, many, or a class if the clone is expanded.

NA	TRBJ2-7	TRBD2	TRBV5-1	TGCGCCAGCAGCTTGCGACTAGCGGGGTCCCCAAGCTCCTACGAGCAGTACTTC	CASSLRLAGSPSSYEQYF
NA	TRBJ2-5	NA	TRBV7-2	TGTGCCAGCAGCCAACCGGGTACTTGGGAGACCCAGTACTTC	CASSQPGTWETQYF
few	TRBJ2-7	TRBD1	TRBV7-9	TGTGCCAGCAGTTGGGGACAGCAGCTCGGGAACGAGCAGTACTTC	CASSWGQQLGNEQYF
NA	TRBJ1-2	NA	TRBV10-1	TGCGCCAGCAGTGAGATGGGAGAGACAGGTGCGAACCACTATGGCTACACCTTC	CASSEMGETGANHYGYTF
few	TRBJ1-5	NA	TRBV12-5	TGTGCTAGTGGTTTGCCACTCCAGGGAAAAGTTGGTCAGCCCCAGCATTTT	CASGLPLQGKVGQPQHF
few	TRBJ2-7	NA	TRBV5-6	TGTGCCAGCAGAATGGGCATGGCAGGGGGGGCCCACGAGCAGTACTTC	CASRMGMAGGAHEQYF
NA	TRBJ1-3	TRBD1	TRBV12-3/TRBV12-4	TGTGCCAGCAGTTTGGGACAGGGAGGTGGAAACACCATATATTTT	CASSLGQGGGNTIYF
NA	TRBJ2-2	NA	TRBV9	TGTGCCAGCAGCACCCAGACAGGAGCGAACACCGGGGAGCTGTTTTTT	CASSTQTGANTGELFF
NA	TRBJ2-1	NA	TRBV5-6	TGTGCCAGCACCCCATTGGGCGGGGCTCACAATGAGCAGTTCTTC	CASTPLGGAHNEQFF
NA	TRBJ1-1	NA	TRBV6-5	TGTGCCAGCAGTTACGCAACCCGAGGGGGGAAGGGTGAAGCTTTCTTT	CASSYATRGGKGEAFF
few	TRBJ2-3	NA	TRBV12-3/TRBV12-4	TGTGCCAGCAGTCGAGGGACGGATAGCACAGATACGCAGTATTTT	CASSRGTDSTDTQYF
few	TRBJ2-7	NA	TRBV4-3	TGCGCCAGCAGCCAGGGGGGGCTAGCGAGGGACGAGCAGTACTTC	CASSQGGLARDEQYF
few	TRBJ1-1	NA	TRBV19	TGTGCCAGTAGTATCGGCCCAGGAATGAACACTGAAGCTTTCTTT	CASSIGPGMNTEAFF
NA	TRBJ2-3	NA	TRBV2	TGTGCCAGCAGTGACCTAGCGAGCTCAGATACGCAGTATTTT	CASSDLASSDTQYF
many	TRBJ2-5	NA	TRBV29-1	TGCAGCGTTGGGGACACCCCCAGGGAGACCCAGTACTTC	CSVGDTPRETQYF
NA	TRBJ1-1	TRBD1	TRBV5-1	TGCGCCAGCAGCTTAGGGACAGGGGAGAACACTGAAGCTTTCTTT	CASSLGTGENTEAFF
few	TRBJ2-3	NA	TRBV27	TGTGCCAGCAGTTTATCTTACACAGATACGCAGTATTTT	CASSLSYTDTQYF
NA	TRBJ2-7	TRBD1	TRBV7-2	TGTGCCAGCAGCCTTAGACAGGGCCACTACGAGCAGTACTTC	CASSLRQGHYEQYF